Described below is a single TCR beta chain sequence and its context. These data come from a study of blood T cell repertoires in COVID-19. Study-wide context: Spain, Italy and the United States supplied samples that represented acute and convalescent COVID-19. Sample material is recorded as cDNA or gDNA derived from T cells, B-cell-depleted T cells, or PBMCs.

The CDR3 extends over 17 amino acids. The V and J ends lost 9 bases and 4 bases, in that order; junction bases with no gene match: 16. From germline, CDR1 is LNHDA and CDR2 SQIVND (reference sequence). As handled by the study authors: Reference gene primer amplification gave estimated nucleated cell counts. Method: immunoSEQ multiplex PCR; TCRdb's copy keeps in-frame clones and lacks some. From that table come the V and J calls and clone size; the DNA was used to work out D and trimming. This sample has about 66,000 clones; approximately 89% occur once, and the top ten carry 1.1% to 1.5%. The source of this sequence is a man in his sixties with acute or convalescent COVID-19. V is TRBV19 and J is TRBJ2-5, with 11 positions matching TRBD1. Specimen: peripheral blood. The CDR3: CASSGTGGFVEVETQYF. In DNA, the CDR3 is TGTGCCAGCTCCGGGACAGGGGGTTTCGTAGAGGTAGAGACCCAGTACTTC. The variable domain in full, completed from reference TRBV19 and TRBJ2-5, reads DGGITQSPKYLFRKEGQNVTLSCEQNLNHDAMYWYRQDPGQGLRLIYYSQIVNDFQKGDIAEGYSVSREKKESFPLTVTSAQKNPTAFYLCASSGTGGFVEVETQYFGPGTRLLVL.